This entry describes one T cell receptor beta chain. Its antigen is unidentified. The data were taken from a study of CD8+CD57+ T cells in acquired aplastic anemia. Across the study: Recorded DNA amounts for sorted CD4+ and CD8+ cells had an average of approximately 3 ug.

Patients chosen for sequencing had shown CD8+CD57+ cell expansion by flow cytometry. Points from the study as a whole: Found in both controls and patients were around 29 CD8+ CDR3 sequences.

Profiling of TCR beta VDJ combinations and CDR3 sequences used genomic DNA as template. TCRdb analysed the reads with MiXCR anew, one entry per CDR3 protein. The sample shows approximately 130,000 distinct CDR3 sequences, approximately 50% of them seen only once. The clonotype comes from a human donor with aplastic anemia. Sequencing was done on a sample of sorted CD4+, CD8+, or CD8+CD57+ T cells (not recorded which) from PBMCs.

CDR3 sequence: CASSITEVEVQYF. Here the CDR3 DNA reads TGTGCCAGTAGTATCACCGAGGTGGAGGTCCAGTACTTC. The gene calls are TRBV19 and TRBJ2-5, with D possibly TRBD2 on 5 matching bases. V shed 3 bases and J shed 10 bases, with 15 bases lying between them. CDR3 length: 13 amino acids. The germline V gene has CDR1 LNHDA and CDR2 SQIVND (reference sequence).